A selection of T cell receptor beta chains follows, all from one sample in a study of blood T cells in healthy people across ages. TCRdb re-called the 5' RACE reads with MiXCR, one entry per CDR3 protein. This table holds 800,000 to 950,000 distinct CDR3 sequences, about 29% found once. Another study also made use of these data, one on T cells of mothers and their children.

The sequenced sample consisted of blood. Receptor source: a woman between 40 and 55 years old in good health. Both conserved end residues are part of each CDR3. The D gene is left open where the match is weak. Expanded clones get a size class; other rows say once, few or many, or leave the size out.

d_gene: NA; len: 13; j_gene: TRBJ1-2; abundance: NA; v_gene: TRBV25-1; CDR3aa: CASSPRDLSDYTF; CDR3nt: TGTGCCAGCAGTCCACGGGATTTGAGTGACTACACCTTC
d_gene: NA; len: 15; j_gene: TRBJ2-7; abundance: NA; v_gene: TRBV5-1; CDR3aa: CASSLASIPPYEQYF; CDR3nt: TGCGCCAGCAGCTTGGCCTCAATTCCCCCCTACGAGCAGTACTTC
d_gene: NA; len: 15; j_gene: TRBJ1-2; abundance: NA; v_gene: TRBV7-2; CDR3aa: CASSRDEISNYGYTF; CDR3nt: TGTGCCAGCAGCCGGGACGAGATTTCGAACTATGGCTACACCTTC
d_gene: TRBD1; len: 12; j_gene: TRBJ1-2; abundance: many; v_gene: TRBV5-1; CDR3aa: CASSPGQHGYTF; CDR3nt: TGCGCCAGCAGCCCGGGACAGCATGGCTACACCTTC
d_gene: TRBD2; len: 16; j_gene: TRBJ2-1; abundance: NA; v_gene: TRBV7-9; CDR3aa: CASSLSTSGNYNEQFF; CDR3nt: TGTGCCAGCAGCTTATCTACTAGCGGAAACTACAATGAGCAGTTCTTC
d_gene: NA; len: 12; j_gene: TRBJ2-4; abundance: NA; v_gene: TRBV4-1; CDR3aa: CASSQEPGSLYF; CDR3nt: TGCGCCAGCAGCCAAGAACCTGGTAGTTTGTACTTC
d_gene: NA; len: 21; j_gene: TRBJ1-4; abundance: NA; v_gene: TRBV6-5; CDR3aa: CASSYPLRPGLQTGSNEKLFF; CDR3nt: TGTGCCAGCAGTTACCCCCTGCGGCCGGGACTCCAAACGGGGTCTAATGAAAAACTGTTTTTT
d_gene: NA; len: 14; j_gene: TRBJ1-4; abundance: few; v_gene: TRBV12-3/TRBV12-4; CDR3aa: CASSSRDGDEKLFF; CDR3nt: TGTGCCAGCAGTTCCCGGGACGGAGATGAAAAACTGTTTTTT
d_gene: NA; len: 16; j_gene: TRBJ2-7; abundance: NA; v_gene: TRBV7-2; CDR3aa: CASSQELSYGSYEQYF; CDR3nt: TGTGCCAGCAGCCAGGAACTAAGTTACGGGTCCTACGAGCAGTACTTC
d_gene: NA; len: 13; j_gene: TRBJ1-1; abundance: many; v_gene: TRBV10-3; CDR3aa: CATARDSNTEAFF; CDR3nt: TGTGCCACCGCCAGGGACTCGAACACTGAAGCTTTCTTT
d_gene: NA; len: 14; j_gene: TRBJ1-2; abundance: NA; v_gene: TRBV27; CDR3aa: CASSCSGGNYGYTF; CDR3nt: TGTGCCAGCAGTTGTTCCGGGGGTAACTATGGCTACACCTTC
d_gene: NA; len: 14; j_gene: TRBJ1-1; abundance: few; v_gene: TRBV20-1; CDR3aa: CSARGGGRVTEAFF; CDR3nt: TGCAGTGCTAGAGGGGGTGGTCGGGTCACTGAAGCTTTCTTT
d_gene: NA; len: 12; j_gene: TRBJ2-5; abundance: few; v_gene: TRBV20-1; CDR3aa: CSANLVLGTQYF; CDR3nt: TGCAGTGCTAATCTCGTTTTGGGGACCCAGTACTTC
d_gene: NA; len: 13; j_gene: TRBJ2-1; abundance: many; v_gene: TRBV20-1; CDR3aa: CSANWGWYNEQFF; CDR3nt: TGCAGTGCTAACTGGGGCTGGTACAATGAGCAGTTCTTC
d_gene: TRBD2; len: 14; j_gene: TRBJ2-7; abundance: few; v_gene: TRBV29-1; CDR3aa: CSVELTSGSYEQYF; CDR3nt: TGCAGCGTTGAATTGACTAGCGGTTCCTACGAGCAGTACTTC
d_gene: NA; len: 15; j_gene: TRBJ2-1; abundance: many; v_gene: TRBV7-3; CDR3aa: CASSLPGASYNEQFF; CDR3nt: TGTGCCAGCAGCTTACCGGGGGCCTCCTACAATGAGCAGTTCTTC
d_gene: NA; len: 13; j_gene: TRBJ2-1; abundance: NA; v_gene: TRBV3-1; CDR3aa: CASSQGGVGEQFF; CDR3nt: TGTGCCAGCAGCCAAGGAGGGGTGGGTGAGCAGTTCTTC
d_gene: NA; len: 15; j_gene: TRBJ2-7; abundance: NA; v_gene: TRBV7-9; CDR3aa: CASSSSGRVNHEQYF; CDR3nt: TGTGCCAGCAGCTCGTCGGGCAGGGTAAACCACGAGCAGTACTTC
d_gene: NA; len: 14; j_gene: TRBJ1-4; abundance: few; v_gene: TRBV12-3/TRBV12-4; CDR3aa: CASRPWGPNEKLFF; CDR3nt: TGTGCCAGCAGGCCCTGGGGTCCTAATGAAAAACTGTTTTTT
d_gene: NA; len: 15; j_gene: TRBJ1-5; abundance: few; v_gene: TRBV12-3/TRBV12-4; CDR3aa: CASSFQGGGNQPQHF; CDR3nt: TGTGCCAGCAGTTTCCAGGGAGGAGGCAATCAGCCCCAGCATTTT
d_gene: TRBD1; len: 13; j_gene: TRBJ2-3; abundance: few; v_gene: TRBV6-1; CDR3aa: CASRTGETDTQYF; CDR3nt: TGTGCCAGCCGCACAGGGGAGACAGATACGCAGTATTTT
d_gene: NA; len: 15; j_gene: TRBJ2-5; abundance: few; v_gene: TRBV20-1; CDR3aa: CSAKPTGWVGGAQYF; CDR3nt: TGCAGTGCTAAACCCACAGGGTGGGTTGGGGGGGCCCAGTACTTC